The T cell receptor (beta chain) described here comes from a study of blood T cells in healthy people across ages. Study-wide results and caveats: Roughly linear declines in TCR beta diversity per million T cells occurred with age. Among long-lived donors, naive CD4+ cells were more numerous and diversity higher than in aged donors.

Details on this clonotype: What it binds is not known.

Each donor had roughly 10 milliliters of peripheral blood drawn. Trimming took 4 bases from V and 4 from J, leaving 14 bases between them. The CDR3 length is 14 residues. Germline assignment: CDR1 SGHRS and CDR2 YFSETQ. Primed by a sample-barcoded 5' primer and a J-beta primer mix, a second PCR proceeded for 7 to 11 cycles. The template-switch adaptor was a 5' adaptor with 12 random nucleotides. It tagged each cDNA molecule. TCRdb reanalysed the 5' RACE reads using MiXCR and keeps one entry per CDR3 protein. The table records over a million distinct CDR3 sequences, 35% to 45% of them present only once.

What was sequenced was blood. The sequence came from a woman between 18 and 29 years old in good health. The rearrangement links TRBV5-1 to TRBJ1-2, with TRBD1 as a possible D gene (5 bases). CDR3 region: CASSPGGTLYGYTF. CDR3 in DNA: TGCGCCAGCAGCCCGGGGGGGACTCTCTATGGCTACACCTTC.